This T cell receptor (beta chain) is from a study of monozygotic twins with inflammatory bowel disease. Study-wide findings and caveats: Fewer shared clonotypes with others were found in IBD patients than in healthy twins, especially with disease activity.

The germline V gene has CDR1 SGDLS and CDR2 YYNGEE. The CDR3 has 17 residues. Phlebotomy per donor yielded a single 2.5 ml blood sample. Regarding this clonotype: Its target is not known.

TCRdb processed the 5' RACE reads again and assigns one entry to each CDR3 protein, with no DNA. The listing records under 150,000 distinct CDR3 sequences. Material for sequencing was blood. The sequence came from a human donor with ulcerative colitis or Crohn's disease, or a healthy co-twin of an affected twin (not recorded which). This chain connects TRBV9 to TRBJ2-1; checking the TCRdb D call of TRBD1 is not possible without DNA. CDR3 in amino acids: CASSFPRQGGSYNEQFF.